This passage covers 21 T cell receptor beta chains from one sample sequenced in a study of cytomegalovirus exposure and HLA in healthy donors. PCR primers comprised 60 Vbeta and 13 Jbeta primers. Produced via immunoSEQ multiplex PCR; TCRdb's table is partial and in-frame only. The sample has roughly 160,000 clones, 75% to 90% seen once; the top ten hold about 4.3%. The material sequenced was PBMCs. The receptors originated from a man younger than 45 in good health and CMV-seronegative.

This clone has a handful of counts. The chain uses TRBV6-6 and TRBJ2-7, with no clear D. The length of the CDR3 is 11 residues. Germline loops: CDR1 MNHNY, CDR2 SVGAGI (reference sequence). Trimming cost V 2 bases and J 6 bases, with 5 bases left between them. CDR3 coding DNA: TGTGCCAGCAGTTACGCAGTCGAGCAGTACTTC. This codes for CASSYAVEQYF.

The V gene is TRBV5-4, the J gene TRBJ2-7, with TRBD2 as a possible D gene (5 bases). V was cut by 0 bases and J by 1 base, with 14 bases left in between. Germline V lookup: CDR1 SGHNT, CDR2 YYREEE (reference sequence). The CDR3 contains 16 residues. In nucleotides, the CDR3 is TGTGCCAGCAGCTTGGGGGGTATCGGCGGGTCCTACGAGCAGTACTTC. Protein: CASSLGGIGGSYEQYF. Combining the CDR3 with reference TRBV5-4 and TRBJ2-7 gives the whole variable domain ETGVTQSPTHLIKTRGQQVTLRCSSQSGHNTVSWYQQALGQGPQFIFQYYREEENGRGNFPPRFSGLQFPNYSSELNVNALELDDSALYLCASSLGGIGGSYEQYFGPGTRLTVT.

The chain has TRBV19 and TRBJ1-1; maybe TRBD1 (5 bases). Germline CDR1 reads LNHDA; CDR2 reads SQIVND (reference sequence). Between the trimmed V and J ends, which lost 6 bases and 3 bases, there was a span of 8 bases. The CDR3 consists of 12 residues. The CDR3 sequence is CASRDSHTEAFF. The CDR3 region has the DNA TGTGCCAGTAGAGACAGTCACACTGAAGCTTTCTTT.

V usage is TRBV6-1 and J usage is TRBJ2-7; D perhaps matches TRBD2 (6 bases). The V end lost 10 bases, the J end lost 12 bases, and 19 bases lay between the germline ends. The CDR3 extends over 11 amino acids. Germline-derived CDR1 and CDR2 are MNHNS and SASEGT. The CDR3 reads CAIGLIRTLYF. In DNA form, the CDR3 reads TGTGCCATTGGACTAATCCGAACACTGTACTTC.

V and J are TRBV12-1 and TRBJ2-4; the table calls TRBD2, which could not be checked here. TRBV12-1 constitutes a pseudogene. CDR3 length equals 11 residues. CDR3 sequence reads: CASSFRDIQYF. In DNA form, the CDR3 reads TGTGCCAGCAGCTTTCGGGACATTCAGTACTTC.

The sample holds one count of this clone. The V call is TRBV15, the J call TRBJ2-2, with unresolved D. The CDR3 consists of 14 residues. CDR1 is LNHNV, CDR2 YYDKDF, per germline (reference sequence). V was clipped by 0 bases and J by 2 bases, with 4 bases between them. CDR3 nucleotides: TGTGCCACCAGCAGAGATTCTAACACCGGGGAGCTGTTTTTT. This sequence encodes CATSRDSNTGELFF.

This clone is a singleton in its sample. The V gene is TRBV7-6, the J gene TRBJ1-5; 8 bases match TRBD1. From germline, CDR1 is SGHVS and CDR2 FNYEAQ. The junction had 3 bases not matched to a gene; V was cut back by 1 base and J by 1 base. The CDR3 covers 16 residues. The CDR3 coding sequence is TGTGCCAGCAGCTTAGGGACAGGGTTGAGCAATCAGCCCCAGCATTTT. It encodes CASSLGTGLSNQPQHF.

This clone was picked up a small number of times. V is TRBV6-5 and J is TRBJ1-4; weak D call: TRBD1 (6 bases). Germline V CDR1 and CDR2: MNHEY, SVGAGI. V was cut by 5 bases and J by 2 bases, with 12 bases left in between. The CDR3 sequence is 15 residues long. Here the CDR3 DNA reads TGTGCCAGCAGTGCGGGGGCCGTGACTAATGAAAAACTGTTTTTT. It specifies CASSAGAVTNEKLFF.

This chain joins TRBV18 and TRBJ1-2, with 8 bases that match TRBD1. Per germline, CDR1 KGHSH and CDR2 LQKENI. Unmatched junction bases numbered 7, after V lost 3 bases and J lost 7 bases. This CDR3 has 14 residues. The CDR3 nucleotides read TGTGCCAGCTCACCCGGACAGGGCGTAGGTGGCTACACCTTC. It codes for CASSPGQGVGGYTF.

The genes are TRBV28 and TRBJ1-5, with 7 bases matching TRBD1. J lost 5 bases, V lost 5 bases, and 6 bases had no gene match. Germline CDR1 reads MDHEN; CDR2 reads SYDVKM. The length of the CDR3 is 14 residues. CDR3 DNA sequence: TGTGCCAGCAGTCCACAGGGGAGGCATCAGCCCCAGCATTTT. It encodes CASSPQGRHQPQHF. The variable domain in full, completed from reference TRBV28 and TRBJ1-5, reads DVKVTQSSRYLVKRTGEKVFLECVQDMDHENMFWYRQDPGLGLRLIYFSYDVKMKEKGDIPEGYSVSREKKERFSLILESASTNQTSMYLCASSPQGRHQPQHFGDGTRLSIL.

This CDR3 is CASSPIGRASEQYF. The CDR3 DNA follows: TGTGCCAGCTCACCGATCGGGAGGGCCTCCGAGCAGTACTTC. This sequence joins TRBV18 and TRBJ2-7; TRBD2 aligns across 8 bases. Germline-derived CDR1 and CDR2 are KGHSH and LQKENI. Trimming removed 3 bases from V and 6 bases from J; junction bases left unmatched: 7. The CDR3 is 14 amino acids.

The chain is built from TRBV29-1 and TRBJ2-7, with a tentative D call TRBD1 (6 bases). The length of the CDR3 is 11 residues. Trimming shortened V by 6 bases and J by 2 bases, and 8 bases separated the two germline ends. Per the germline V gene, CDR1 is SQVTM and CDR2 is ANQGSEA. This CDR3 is CSVGAPYEQYF. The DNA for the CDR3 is TGCAGCGTGGGGGCCCCCTACGAGCAGTACTTC.

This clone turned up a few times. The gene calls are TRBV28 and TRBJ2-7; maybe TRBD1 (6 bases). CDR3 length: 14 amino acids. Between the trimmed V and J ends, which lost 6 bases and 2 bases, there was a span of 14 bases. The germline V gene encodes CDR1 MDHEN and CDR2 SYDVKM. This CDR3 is CASSQQGTTYEQYF. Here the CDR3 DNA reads TGTGCCAGCAGCCAACAGGGTACGACCTACGAGCAGTACTTC.

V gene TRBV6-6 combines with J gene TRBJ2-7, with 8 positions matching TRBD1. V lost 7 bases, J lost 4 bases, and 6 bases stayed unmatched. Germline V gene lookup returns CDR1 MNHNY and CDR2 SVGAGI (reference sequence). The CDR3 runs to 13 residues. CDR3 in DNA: TGTGCCAGCACCAGGGGACAGGTATACGAGCAGTACTTC. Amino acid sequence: CASTRGQVYEQYF.

The DNA for the CDR3 is TGTGCCAGCAGTACTATTCAAAACCAAGAGACCCAGTACTTC. It is translated as CASSTIQNQETQYF. The chain employs TRBV6-6 and TRBJ2-5; D unclear. The ends were cut back, 5 bases at V and 0 bases at J, with 10 bases in the middle. This CDR3 spans 14 amino acids. Germline V CDR1 and CDR2: MNHNY, SVGAGI (reference sequence).

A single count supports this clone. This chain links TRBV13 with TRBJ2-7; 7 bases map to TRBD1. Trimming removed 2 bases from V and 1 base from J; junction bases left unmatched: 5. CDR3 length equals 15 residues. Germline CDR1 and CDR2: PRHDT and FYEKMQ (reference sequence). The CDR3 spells CASSLTGTESYEQYF. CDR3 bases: TGTGCCAGCAGCTTAACCGGGACAGAGTCCTACGAGCAGTACTTC.

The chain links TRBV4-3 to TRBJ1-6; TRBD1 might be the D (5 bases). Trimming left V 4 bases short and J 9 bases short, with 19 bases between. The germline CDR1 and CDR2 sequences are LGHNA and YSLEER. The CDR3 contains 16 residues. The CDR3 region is CASSPELSGEGSPLHF. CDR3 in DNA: TGCGCCAGCAGCCCCGAGCTATCGGGGGAAGGTTCACCCCTCCACTTT.

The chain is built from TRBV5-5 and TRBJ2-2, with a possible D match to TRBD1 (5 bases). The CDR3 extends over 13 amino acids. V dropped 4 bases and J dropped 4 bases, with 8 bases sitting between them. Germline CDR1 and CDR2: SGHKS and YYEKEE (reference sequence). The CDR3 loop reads CASSRTTTGELFF. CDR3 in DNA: TGTGCCAGCAGCCGGACAACCACCGGGGAGCTGTTTTTT.

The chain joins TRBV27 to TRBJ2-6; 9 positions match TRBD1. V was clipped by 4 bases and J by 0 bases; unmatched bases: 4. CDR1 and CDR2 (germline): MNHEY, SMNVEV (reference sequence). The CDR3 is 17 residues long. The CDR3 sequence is CASSWDRDHSGANVLTF. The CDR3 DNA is TGTGCCAGCAGTTGGGACAGGGACCACTCTGGGGCCAACGTCCTGACTTTC.

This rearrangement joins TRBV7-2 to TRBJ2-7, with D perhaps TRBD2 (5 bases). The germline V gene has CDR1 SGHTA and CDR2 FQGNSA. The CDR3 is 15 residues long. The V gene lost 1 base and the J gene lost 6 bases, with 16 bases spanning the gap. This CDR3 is CASSLDQRTLGEQYF. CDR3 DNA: TGTGCCAGCAGCTTAGACCAGCGGACTCTTGGCGAGCAGTACTTC.

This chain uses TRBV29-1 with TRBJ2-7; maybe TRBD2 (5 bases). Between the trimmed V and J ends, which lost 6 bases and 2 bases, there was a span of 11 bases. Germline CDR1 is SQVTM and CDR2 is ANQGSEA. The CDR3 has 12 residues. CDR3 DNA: TGCAGCGTAGCCGGGGAGACCTACGAGCAGTACTTC. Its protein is CSVAGETYEQYF.